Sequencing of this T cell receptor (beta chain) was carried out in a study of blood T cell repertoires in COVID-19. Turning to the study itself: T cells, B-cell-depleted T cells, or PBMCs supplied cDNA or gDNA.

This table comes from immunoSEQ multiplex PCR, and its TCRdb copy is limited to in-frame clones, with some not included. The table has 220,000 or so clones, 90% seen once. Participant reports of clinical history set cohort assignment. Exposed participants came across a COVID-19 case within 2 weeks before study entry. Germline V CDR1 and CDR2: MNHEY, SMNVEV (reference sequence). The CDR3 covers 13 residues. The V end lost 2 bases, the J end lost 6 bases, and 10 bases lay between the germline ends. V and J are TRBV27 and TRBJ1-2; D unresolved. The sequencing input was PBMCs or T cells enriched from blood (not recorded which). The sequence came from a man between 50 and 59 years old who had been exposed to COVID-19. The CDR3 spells CASSLPGFHGYTF. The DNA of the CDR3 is TGTGCCAGCAGTTTACCTGGCTTCCATGGCTACACCTTC.